This T cell receptor beta chain originates from a study of cytomegalovirus exposure and HLA in healthy donors. Looked up from germline, CDR1 is LGHNA and CDR2 is YSLEER. CDR3 length: 17 amino acids. The V gene end was trimmed by 0 bases and the J gene end by 4 bases; junction bases not matched to a gene: 7. On this clone itself: The antigen is undetermined.

Study findings and constraints: Likely technical artifact: a cluster of highly shared sequence variants. Most CMV-associated TCR beta chains appeared HLA-restricted in a later analysis. Per a prior analysis, the majority of TCR beta V segments were productive roughly 90% or roughly 30% of the time.

Primers included in the PCR were 60 Vbeta and 13 Jbeta primers. TCRdb's table, derived via immunoSEQ multiplex PCR, lists solely in-frame clones and lacks some. The sample lists 150,000 to 200,000 clones, over 70% occurring once. V and J are TRBV4-3 and TRBJ2-3, with 10 bases that match TRBD2. The receptor was derived from a woman in her 50s in good health and CMV-seronegative. Material: PBMCs. Here the CDR3 reads CASSQDDSGGASDTQYF. The CDR3, as DNA: TGCGCCAGCAGCCAAGACGACAGCGGGGGGGCCTCAGATACGCAGTATTTT.